This TCR beta chain was identified during a study of T-cell memory formation after mild COVID-19. Overall study results and limits: There was a balanced CD4/CD8 profile in clones contracting day 15 to 85, and later expanders leaned CD4+. Contracting CD4+ clones were located mainly in CM and EM, and CD8+ clones in EMRA.

This clonotype was observed a handful of times. Its antigen is currently unknown. The TCR alpha and TCR beta cDNA libraries, bearing sample barcodes and UMIs, were generated by 5'RACE using constant-segment primers. TCRdb re-derived calls from the 5' RACE reads in MiXCR, one entry per CDR3 protein. Of 90,000 to 120,000 distinct CDR3 sequences in the sample, roughly 14% were seen once. The germline V gene has CDR1 SGHDT and CDR2 YYEEEE. Trimming took 6 bases from V and 1 from J, leaving 14 bases between them. The CDR3 consists of 15 residues. The receptor was isolated from a man aged 18 to 35 who had mild COVID-19 (a few samples of this study predate the infection). Cell type and time point are not known. The chain is built from TRBV5-6 and TRBJ2-4; maybe TRBD2 (5 bases). Sequenced input: PBMCs or a T cell subset sorted from them (not recorded which). CDR3 sequence (DNA): TGTGCCAGCACCCGTTACGGACTTGCCAAAAACATTCAGTACTTC. Amino acid sequence: CASTRYGLAKNIQYF.